This T cell receptor (beta chain) was captured by sequencing in a study of shared clonotypes between healthy human individuals. Findings of the study overall: Sequencing depth was predicted to influence how clonotypes are shared among donors.

Clones were read by immunoSEQ multiplex PCR, and TCRdb kept only the in-frame ones, dropping some. The table includes a few million clones, almost 96% detected once. A remark on this clone: Its antigen is not known.

J lost 5 bases, V lost 3 bases, and 9 bases had no gene match. This CDR3 is 15 amino acids long. CDR1 and CDR2 (germline): SGHRS, YFSETQ. The authors divided CD4+ cells into CD45RA+ naive and CD45RA-negative memory subsets. J is TRBJ2-7 and V is TRBV5-1; 9 bases match TRBD1. What was sequenced was naive CD4+ T cells sorted from blood. Subset of the sample: CD45RA+ positively selected. The sequence was obtained from a man between 18 and 35 years old in good health. The DNA for the CDR3 is TGCGCCAGCAGCTCGCAATACCGGGACAGGGACGAGCAGTACTTC. Protein: CASSSQYRDRDEQYF.